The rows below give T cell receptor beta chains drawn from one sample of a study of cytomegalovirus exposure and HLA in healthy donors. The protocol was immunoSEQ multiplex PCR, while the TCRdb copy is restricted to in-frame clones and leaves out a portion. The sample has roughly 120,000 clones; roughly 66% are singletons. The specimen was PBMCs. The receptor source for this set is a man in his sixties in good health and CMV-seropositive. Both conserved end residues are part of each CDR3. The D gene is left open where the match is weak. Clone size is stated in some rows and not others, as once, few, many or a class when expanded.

TGTGCCAGTAGCCTTTGGCGGGGGGGCGAGACAGATACGCAGTATTTT | CASSLWRGGETDTQYF | - | TRBV19 | TRBD2 | TRBJ2-3
TGTGCCAGCAGCTCGGGGGGACGGTCAGTCGAAGCTTTCTTT | CASSSGGRSVEAFF | - | TRBV5-4 | - | TRBJ1-1
TGCGCCAGCAGCTTGAGGGGAAGCACAGATACGCAGTATTTT | CASSLRGSTDTQYF | - | TRBV5-1 | - | TRBJ2-3
TGTGCCAGTCCGAATGGCAGGGGGGAATACGAGCAGTACTTC | CASPNGRGEYEQYF | - | TRBV6-5 | - | TRBJ2-7
TGTGCCAGCAGCCTTAGAGTTTCCACCGGGGAGCTGTTTTTT | CASSLRVSTGELFF | - | TRBV14 | - | TRBJ2-2
TGCGCCAGCAGCCAACAGGGGGCGCCCACAGATACGCAGTATTTT | CASSQQGAPTDTQYF | - | TRBV5-1 | TRBD1 | TRBJ2-3
TGCGCCAGCAGTCCTCAACCGGGACAGGGGTCTCAGCCCCAGCATTTT | CASSPQPGQGSQPQHF | once | TRBV5-1 | TRBD1 | TRBJ1-5
TGCGCCAGCAGCCAAGATTCACGGAACACCATATATTTT | CASSQDSRNTIYF | few | TRBV4-1 | - | TRBJ1-3
TGTGCCATCAGTGAGACAGGGACAGGGGCTGGCTCCTACGAGCAGTACTTC | CAISETGTGAGSYEQYF | - | TRBV10-3 | TRBD1 | TRBJ2-7
TGTTCCAGCAGCTTAACGGAGTATCAGCCCCAGCATTTT | CSSSLTEYQPQHF | - | TRBV7-9 | - | TRBJ1-5
TGTGCCAGCAGCGTCGGTGGGCGGGGGCCAGAGACCCAGTACTTC | CASSVGGRGPETQYF | - | TRBV9 | - | TRBJ2-5
TGTGCCAGCAGCTTAGATCGTCGCCTAGCCTCCTACAATGAGCAGTTCTTC | CASSLDRRLASYNEQFF | - | TRBV11-3 | - | TRBJ2-1
TGTGCCAGTAGACCGGGACAAGCTGGTGAGCAGTACTTC | CASRPGQAGEQYF | few | TRBV19 | - | TRBJ2-7
TGTGCCAGCAGCGACGACAGGGGAGGAAACACCATATATTTT | CASSDDRGGNTIYF | - | TRBV9 | TRBD1 | TRBJ1-3
TGTGCCAGCAGCCCCCAGGGGAACACTGAAGCTTTCTTT | CASSPQGNTEAFF | once | TRBV7-3 | - | TRBJ1-1
TGTGCCAGCTCGCGAATCGAAAGCTCCTACGAGCAGTACTTC | CASSRIESSYEQYF | - | TRBV18 | - | TRBJ2-7
TGCGCCAGCGGACAGGGATCCTACAATGAGCAGTTCTTC | CASGQGSYNEQFF | - | TRBV5-1 | TRBD1 | TRBJ2-1
TGTGCCAGCAGTATACTTCAGGGGACCAAGGAAGCTTTCTTT | CASSILQGTKEAFF | once | TRBV7-9 | - | TRBJ1-1
TGCGCCAGCAGCTTGTCGACTAGCGTAGAGACCCAGTACTTC | CASSLSTSVETQYF | - | TRBV5-1 | TRBD2 | TRBJ2-5
TGTGCCTGGAGTGGCGGGGACTATAATTCACCCCTCCACTTT | CAWSGGDYNSPLHF | once | TRBV30 | - | TRBJ1-6
TGTGCCAGTAGTGCCCGGACAGGGGGCAATCAGCCCCAGCATTTT | CASSARTGGNQPQHF | - | TRBV19 | TRBD1 | TRBJ1-5
TGCGCCAGCAGCTTGGAGGGGGGGTCCTACAATGAGCAGTTCTTC | CASSLEGGSYNEQFF | few | TRBV5-1 | - | TRBJ2-1
TGTGCCAGCAGCTCGCCGGGACAGTATGATGTCTACACCTTC | CASSSPGQYDVYTF | - | TRBV7-8 | TRBD1 | TRBJ1-2
TGTGCCAGCAGCTTACATTCAGCGGCCAACACTGAAGCTTTCTTT | CASSLHSAANTEAFF | - | TRBV7-9 | - | TRBJ1-1
TGTGCCAGTATGGCAGGGCCGGGTGCCACTTCACCCCTCCACTTT | CASMAGPGATSPLHF | few | TRBV19 | - | TRBJ1-6
TGTGCCAGCAGTTTAACGCCCCCCCAGGGAAACACCATATATTTT | CASSLTPPQGNTIYF | - | TRBV28 | - | TRBJ1-3
TGTGCCAGCGCTGAGGGGATAGCGGGGTCCTACGAGCAGTACTTC | CASAEGIAGSYEQYF | - | TRBV5-4 | TRBD2 | TRBJ2-7
TGTGCCAGCTCACCACCGGGACAGGGCTCATCGGGAGCTTTCTTT | CASSPPGQGSSGAFF | few | TRBV18 | TRBD1 | TRBJ1-1
TGTGCCAGCAGCGTAGAAGACAGCCGCACAGATACGCAGTATTTT | CASSVEDSRTDTQYF | - | TRBV9 | - | TRBJ2-3
TGTGCCAGCAGACTCGGACAGGCACCCCTCCACTTT | CASRLGQAPLHF | few | TRBV6-5 | TRBD1 | TRBJ1-6
TGCAGCGGCGCCTTGGGCACTAATGAAAAACTGTTTTTT | CSGALGTNEKLFF | few | TRBV29-1 | - | TRBJ1-4
TGTGCCAGCAGCTTAGGTGGCCTGAACACTGAAGCTTTCTTT | CASSLGGLNTEAFF | - | TRBV7-9 | - | TRBJ1-1
TGTGCCAGCAGCTTAGCTGAGGGCTGGAACTATGGCTACACCTTC | CASSLAEGWNYGYTF | - | TRBV11-2 | - | TRBJ1-2
TGTGCCAGCAGCTTACAAGCGGGGAGCACAGATACGCAGTATTTT | CASSLQAGSTDTQYF | - | TRBV7-2 | TRBD2 | TRBJ2-3
TGTGCCATCCTAAGGGGGGGGCTGAACACTGAAGCTTTCTTT | CAILRGGLNTEAFF | - | TRBV28 | - | TRBJ1-1
TGTGCCAGCAGTTCCGGGACAAACTACGAGCAGTACTTC | CASSSGTNYEQYF | - | TRBV6-4 | - | TRBJ2-7
TGCGCCAGCAGCTTGGGAGGGTTTAGCTCCTACGAGCAGTACTTC | CASSLGGFSSYEQYF | - | TRBV5-1 | - | TRBJ2-7
TGTGCCAGCAGCGTACGAACAGGACAGGGGACAGATACGCAGTATTTT | CASSVRTGQGTDTQYF | - | TRBV5-4 | TRBD1 | TRBJ2-3
TGTGCCAGTAGTATAGTGACAGGAGACAATGAGCAGTTCTTC | CASSIVTGDNEQFF | - | TRBV19 | - | TRBJ2-1
TGTGCCAAGGGGATTCCCTACGAGCAGTACTTC | CAKGIPYEQYF | - | TRBV6-5 | - | TRBJ2-7
TGTGCCAGCAGCCAGAGGGATCAAGAGACCCAGTACTTC | CASSQRDQETQYF | once | TRBV5-4 | - | TRBJ2-5
TGTGCCAGCAGAGTCCGGGAGGGAGATTCACCCCTCCACTTT | CASRVREGDSPLHF | once | TRBV2 | - | TRBJ1-6
TGTGCCAGCAGCGTTACAGGGGGACCCCTCCACTTT | CASSVTGGPLHF | - | TRBV2 | TRBD1 | TRBJ1-6
TGCAGCGCTCGGGCTAGCGGGAGCTCCTACGAGCAGTACTTC | CSARASGSSYEQYF | few | TRBV29-1 | TRBD2 | TRBJ2-7
TGTGCCAGCAGACCACAGGGATATAGCACAGATACGCAGTATTTT | CASRPQGYSTDTQYF | once | TRBV7-8 | - | TRBJ2-3
TGTGCCAGCAGCGAACAGCTAGCGGAGAACACCGGGGAGCTGTTTTTT | CASSEQLAENTGELFF | - | TRBV9 | TRBD2 | TRBJ2-2
TGTGCCACCAGCAGTTCCCGTGGCAGGCCGAACACCGGGGAGCTGTTTTTT | CATSSSRGRPNTGELFF | - | TRBV15 | - | TRBJ2-2
TGTGCCAGCAGCTGGGGGGGGAGTAAAGAGACCCAGTACTTC | CASSWGGSKETQYF | once | TRBV5-6 | TRBD2 | TRBJ2-5
TGTGCCAGCTCACCTCCGGCTGGAAACACCATATATTTT | CASSPPAGNTIYF | - | TRBV18 | - | TRBJ1-3
TGTGCCAGCAGTTTATTTAGGAACAGTGGAAACACCATATATTTT | CASSLFRNSGNTIYF | - | TRBV27 | - | TRBJ1-3
TGTGCCAGCAGCCCCCGAGGCGGCAATCAGCCCCAGCATTTT | CASSPRGGNQPQHF | - | TRBV11-2 | - | TRBJ1-5
TGCGCCAGCAGCCTCCTGACTAGCGGGGGGGCCCAAGGTACGCAGTATTTT | CASSLLTSGGAQGTQYF | - | TRBV4-1 | TRBD2 | TRBJ2-3
TGTGCCATCAGGGGAGGATGGGGGACAGGGTCCTACGAGCAGTACTTC | CAIRGGWGTGSYEQYF | once | TRBV10-3 | TRBD1 | TRBJ2-7
TGTGCCAGCAGGCCCCATGCGGACAGGGGCCACAATGAGCAGTTCTTC | CASRPHADRGHNEQFF | - | TRBV6-6 | TRBD1 | TRBJ2-1